This T cell receptor (beta chain) was retrieved from a study of technical replicates of blood from four donors. Libraries were prepared by immunoSEQ multiplex PCR; TCRdb keeps only in-frame clonotypes and omits some of them. The sample yields some 85,000 clones, 90% to 97% seen once. The CDR3 has 15 amino acids. CDR1 is SGHAT and CDR2 is FQNNGV in the germline V gene. Trimming took 4 bases from V and 8 from J; bases not matched to a gene: 10. The TCR originated in a human donor in good health. The chain is built from TRBV11-2 and TRBJ2-1, with 8 bases aligning to TRBD1. Sequencing used T cells isolated from PBMCs. The CDR3 sequence: CASSSRTDRVDEQFF. In nucleotides, the CDR3 is TGTGCCAGCAGCTCCAGAACGGACAGGGTCGATGAGCAGTTCTTC.